This T cell receptor (beta chain) was identified during a study of cytomegalovirus exposure and HLA in healthy donors. The CDR3 consists of 15 residues. Trimming removed 4 bases from V and 4 bases from J; junction bases left unmatched: 10. Germline V gene lookup returns CDR1 MNHEY and CDR2 SVGAGI. Primers: 60 Vbeta forward and 13 Jbeta reverse. This table comes from immunoSEQ multiplex PCR, and its TCRdb copy is limited to in-frame clones, with some not included. This table holds about 120,000 clones, approximately 72% found once. J is TRBJ2-7 and V is TRBV6-5; 7 bases line up with TRBD1. This TCR came from a young man in good health and CMV-seronegative. The sample taken for sequencing was PBMCs. The DNA of the CDR3 is TGTGCCAGCAGTTCCCGCGGACAGGCCTCATACGAGCAGTACTTC. It encodes CASSSRGQASYEQYF.